The 27 T cell receptor beta chains reported below all come from one sample, sequenced in a study of T cell responses to AZD1222 COVID-19 vaccine (dated by TCRdb to the early 2020s). What the time point label conveys for this sample: about 28 days (+/-7) after the second vaccine dose. Preparation of the library involved the immunoSEQ multiplex PCR assay. As stored in TCRdb, this immuneACCESS dataset retains in-frame rearrangements with V and J assigned. A fraction of the clones does not appear; measured against another copy, unresolved V genes explain less than half of the discrepancy, and the remainder lacks a known reason. Within this sample are about 89,000 clones, with under 95% of them counted one time only. Jointly, the top ten make up around a tenth of the sample. The source material was peripheral blood, sampled 28 days after the second AZD1222 dose. All receptors come from an adult who received the AZD1222 COVID-19 vaccine.

The V and J genes are TRBV2 and TRBJ1-3; possible D gene TRBD1, 6 bases. CDR3 length equals 18 residues. Trimming stripped 2 bases from V and 3 bases from J, with 20 bases between. Germline values: CDR1 SNHLY, CDR2 FYNNEI. The CDR3 reads CASSEIQGRGAVGNTIYF. CDR3 nucleotide sequence: TGTGCCAGCAGTGAAATCCAGGGCAGGGGCGCCGTTGGAAACACCATATATTTT.

This sequence joins TRBV14 and TRBJ2-4; TRBD1 matches at 8 bases. Germline CDR1 and CDR2: SGHDN and FVKESK. This CDR3 is built from 19 residues. V shed 0 bases and J 0 bases; nucleotides not matched to a gene: 10. For the CDR3, the DNA is TGTGCCAGCAGCCAAGATTGGACAGGGAAACCTCTAGCCAAAAACATTCAGTACTTC. Its translation is CASSQDWTGKPLAKNIQYF.

This chain uses TRBV5-6 with TRBJ1-5; possibly TRBD1 for D (6 bases). There are 13 residues in the CDR3. With 4 bases removed from V and 4 bases from J, the gap between germline ends came to 9 bases. CDR1 is SGHDT, CDR2 YYEEEE, per germline. CDR3: CASSLRGNQPQHF. The CDR3 DNA follows: TGTGCCAGCAGCCTCAGGGGAAATCAGCCCCAGCATTTT.

The chain has TRBV3-1 (or the pseudogene TRBV3-2) and TRBJ2-7; tentatively, D is TRBD1 or TRBD2 (5 bases each). The length of the CDR3 is 13 residues. Germline CDR1 reads LGHDT; CDR2 reads YNNKEL (reference sequence). V was shortened by 4 bases and J by 5 bases, with 12 bases between the two germline ends. The CDR3 protein is CASSLTRGDEQYF. The DNA of the CDR3 is TGTGCCAGCAGCCTCACCCGAGGGGACGAGCAGTACTTC.

The V and J genes are TRBV7-2 and TRBJ1-5; D is undetermined. The CDR3 has 14 amino acids. Trimming shortened V by 2 bases and J by 5 bases, and 10 bases separated the two germline ends. Germline loops: CDR1 SGHTA, CDR2 FQGNSA. In DNA form, the CDR3 reads TGTGCCAGCAGCTTAAACAGACAATATCAGCCCCAGCATTTT. Amino acid sequence: CASSLNRQYQPQHF. Drawing the rest from reference TRBV7-2 and TRBJ1-5, the complete variable domain is GAGVSQSPSNKVTEKGKDVELRCDPISGHTALYWYRQSLGQGLEFLIYFQGNSAPDKSGLPSDRFSAERTGGSVSTLTIQRTQQEDSAVYLCASSLNRQYQPQHFGDGTRLSIL.

J is TRBJ2-3 and V is TRBV11-2; 8 positions match TRBD1. The length of the CDR3 is 15 residues. Germline loops: CDR1 SGHAT, CDR2 FQNNGV. The J segment lost 4 bases and the V segment lost 1 base, leaving 4 bases of the junction unmatched. In nucleotides, the CDR3 is TGTGCCAGCAGCTTAGCCGGACAGGGTTCAGATACGCAGTATTTT. Translated, it gives CASSLAGQGSDTQYF.

The chain combines TRBV18 with TRBJ2-5, with 10 positions matching TRBD2. CDR1 is KGHSH, CDR2 LQKENI, per germline. Losses at the gene ends were 0 bases for V and 5 bases for J; bases not matched to a gene: 3. The CDR3 totals 15 residues. The CDR3 DNA reads TGTGCCAGCTCACCACCAGCGGGAGGGGGTGAGACCCAGTACTTC. It yields the protein CASSPPAGGGETQYF.

This clone has more than one count but fewer than ten. The chain combines TRBV1 with TRBJ1-3. TRBV1 is annotated as a pseudogene. The CDR3 is made up of 13 amino acids. CDR3 residues: CTSSLTQRNTIYF. In nucleotides, the CDR3 is TGCACCAGCAGCCTTACACAGAGGAACACCATATATTTT.

The V and J genes are TRBV30 and TRBJ1-5; D may be TRBD1 (5 bases). CDR1 is GTSNPN and CDR2 is SVGIG in the germline V gene (reference sequence). The length of the CDR3 is 15 residues. With 0 bases removed from V and 4 bases from J, the gap between germline ends came to 13 bases. Here the CDR3 DNA reads TGTGCCTGGAGTGTAGGCCGGGGGGAAAATCAGCCCCAGCATTTT. It is translated as CAWSVGRGENQPQHF.

The chain links TRBV19 to TRBJ1-5; D is unclear. This CDR3 has 12 residues. Germline CDR1 is LNHDA and CDR2 is SQIVND (reference sequence). With 6 bases removed from V and 2 bases from J, the gap between germline ends came to 5 bases. For the CDR3, the DNA is TGTGCCAGTAGGTCTGGCAATCAGCCCCAGCATTTT. This codes for CASRSGNQPQHF.

CDR3 nucleotide sequence: TGTGCCAGCAGTCCTCGTGACCTGGTCCCCTCTGGAAACACCATATATTTT. Translated, it gives CASSPRDLVPSGNTIYF. The chain employs TRBV2 and TRBJ1-3; D is unresolved. This CDR3 is built from 17 residues. The germline V and J ends were trimmed by 5 bases and 0 bases, with 17 bases remaining between them. CDR1 and CDR2 from the germline V gene are SNHLY and FYNNEI.

The genes are TRBV5-1 and TRBJ1-1; no clear D gene. CDR3 length: 15 residues. Germline CDR1 is SGHRS and CDR2 is YFSETQ. Trimming stripped 2 bases from V and 1 base from J, with 12 bases between. The CDR3 DNA follows: TGCGCCAGCAGCTTCAGTCCCAGAGCGAACACTGAAGCTTTCTTT. It is translated as CASSFSPRANTEAFF. Supplemented by reference TRBV5-1 and TRBJ1-1, the full variable domain reads KAGVTQTPRYLIKTRGQQVTLSCSPISGHRSVSWYQQTPGQGLQFLFEYFSETQRNKGNFPGRFSGRQFSNSRSEMNVSTLELGDSALYLCASSFSPRANTEAFFGQGTRLTVV.

The chain has TRBV10-3 and TRBJ2-3, with TRBD2 identical over 13 bases. The CDR3 length is 20 residues. V lost 2 bases and J lost 1; bases outside the gene matches: 12. Germline CDR1 is ENHRY and CDR2 is SYGVKD. CDR3 coding DNA: TGTGCCATCAGTGAGGGACTAGCGGGGGTTGTCCTTACGGGCACAGATACGCAGTATTTT. Translated: CAISEGLAGVVLTGTDTQYF.

The V gene is TRBV19, the J gene TRBJ1-5; D unclear. CDR3 size: 13 residues. The V gene's germline CDR1 is LNHDA and CDR2 SQIVND (reference sequence). Trimming left V 5 bases short and J 4 bases short, with 9 bases between. Here the CDR3 reads CASSVGPNQPQHF. The CDR3 DNA is TGTGCCAGTAGTGTCGGACCGAATCAGCCCCAGCATTTT.

In regard to this clone: The same CDR3 arises from other DNA sequences in this sample as well. The DNA for the CDR3 is TGTGCCAGCAGTTACTCCCGGACAGGGGGCGGCTATGGCTACACCTTC. It yields the protein CASSYSRTGGGYGYTF. J is TRBJ1-2 and V is TRBV6-5, with TRBD1 matching 11 bases. The trim removed 0 bases at V and 4 bases at J, leaving 4 bases unmatched. CDR3 length equals 16 residues. Germline CDR1 and CDR2: MNHEY and SVGAGI.

Here the CDR3 reads CASIPPRDEETQYF. In DNA, the CDR3 is TGTGCCAGCATCCCCCCCCGGGACGAAGAGACCCAGTACTTC. The chain is built from TRBV7-8 and TRBJ2-5, with D possibly called TRBD1 or TRBD2 (5 bases each). Deletions cut 7 bases from V and 3 bases from J, with 15 bases between. CDR3 length equals 14 residues. Germline lookup yields CDR1 SGHVS and CDR2 FQNEAQ.

The CDR3 coding sequence is TGTGCCAGCAGTGAAGCGCTTCGTACCGAGGGGGAGCAGTACTTC. This gives the protein CASSEALRTEGEQYF. V gene TRBV6-1 combines with J gene TRBJ2-7; the D gene could be TRBD1 or TRBD2 (5 bases each). The germline CDR1 and CDR2 sequences are MNHNS and SASEGT. This CDR3 is built from 15 residues. Between the trimmed V and J ends, which lost 0 bases and 7 bases, there was a span of 16 bases.

The genes are TRBV7-9 and TRBJ1-1; D remains ambiguous. The CDR3 consists of 11 residues. Germline V gives CDR1 SEHNR, CDR2 FQNEAQ (reference sequence). V was shortened by 2 bases and J by 8 bases, with 6 bases between the two germline ends. The CDR3 region has the DNA TGTGCCAGCAGCTTACTCACCGAAGCTTTCTTT. Amino acid sequence: CASSLLTEAFF.

The rearrangement uses TRBV20-1 and TRBJ1-2; D uncertain. Germline CDR1 reads DFQATT; CDR2 reads SNEGSKA (reference sequence). Trimming removed 3 bases from V and 6 bases from J, with 14 bases in between. CDR3 length: 13 residues. In DNA form, the CDR3 reads TGCAGTGCTAGTCAATCAGATTACAATGGCTACACCTTC. Its translation: CSASQSDYNGYTF.

Turning to this clone: This sample includes further DNA sequences coding for the same CDR3. The chain combines TRBV6-5 with TRBJ1-2; D is possibly TRBD1 (5 bases). CDR1 is MNHEY and CDR2 is SVGAGI in the germline V gene. Trimming took 6 bases from V and 0 from J, leaving 8 bases between them. The CDR3 has 13 amino acids. CDR3 loop: CASSRASNYGYTF. CDR3 in DNA: TGTGCCAGCAGCAGGGCCTCTAACTATGGCTACACCTTC.

V and J are TRBV30 and TRBJ1-1; D is uncertain. Germline CDR1 and CDR2: GTSNPN and SVGIG (reference sequence). CDR3 length: 13 residues. The V gene lost 4 bases and the J gene lost 3 bases, with 12 bases spanning the gap. As DNA, the CDR3 is TGTGCCTGGACGCCGGGATCCTACACTGAAGCTTTCTTT. Its translation: CAWTPGSYTEAFF.

The gene calls are TRBV30 and TRBJ1-2, with unresolved D. Germline CDR1 reads GTSNPN; CDR2 reads SVGIG (reference sequence). The V gene lost 5 bases and the J gene lost 2 bases, with 6 bases spanning the gap. There are 11 residues in the CDR3. CDR3 DNA: TGTGCCTGGGACGGAAACTATGGCTACACCTTC. Amino acids: CAWDGNYGYTF.

CDR3 in amino acids: CASSDRGWGTEAFF. CDR3 DNA sequence: TGTGCCAGCAGTGATCGGGGCTGGGGCACTGAAGCTTTCTTT. This chain joins TRBV6-1 and TRBJ1-1; TRBD1 is a possible D gene (5 bases). Germline V lookup: CDR1 MNHNS, CDR2 SASEGT. Deletions cut 3 bases from V and 4 bases from J, with 12 bases between. The CDR3 covers 14 residues.

This clone was observed a handful of times. This chain joins TRBV28 and TRBJ1-4; D not resolved. This CDR3 spans 17 amino acids. CDR1 is MDHEN, CDR2 SYDVKM, per germline. V was trimmed by 7 bases and J by 0 bases, leaving 18 bases between them. The CDR3 spells CASNASPSVATNEKLFF. The CDR3 DNA sequence: TGTGCCAGCAACGCCAGCCCATCTGTGGCAACTAATGAAAAACTGTTTTTT.

This sequence joins TRBV5-1 and TRBJ1-2, with 7 positions matching TRBD1. Germline CDR1 reads SGHRS; CDR2 reads YFSETQ. With 1 base clipped from V and 3 bases from J, the junction kept 6 bases outside the gene matches. This CDR3 is built from 15 residues. The CDR3 loop reads CASSLTGQQDYGYTF. CDR3 nucleotide sequence: TGCGCCAGCAGCTTGACGGGACAGCAGGACTATGGCTACACCTTC.

The chain links TRBV4-1 to TRBJ2-6; D might be TRBD1 (5 bases). V was trimmed by 0 bases and J by 1 base, leaving 10 bases between them. Per germline, CDR1 MGHRA and CDR2 YSYEKL. This CDR3 region has 17 residues. The CDR3, as DNA: TGCGCCAGCAGCCAAGACCTGGCAGGGTCTGGGGCCAACGTCCTGACTTTC. Protein: CASSQDLAGSGANVLTF.

The chain combines TRBV9 with TRBJ1-6; unclear D gene. The V end lost 3 bases, the J end lost 7 bases, and 14 bases lay between the germline ends. The CDR3 contains 15 residues. In germline, CDR1 is SGDLS, CDR2 YYNGEE. DNA for the CDR3: TGTGCCAGCAGCGCGGATCGTGGTCGAAATTCACCCCTCCACTTT. Translation: CASSADRGRNSPLHF.